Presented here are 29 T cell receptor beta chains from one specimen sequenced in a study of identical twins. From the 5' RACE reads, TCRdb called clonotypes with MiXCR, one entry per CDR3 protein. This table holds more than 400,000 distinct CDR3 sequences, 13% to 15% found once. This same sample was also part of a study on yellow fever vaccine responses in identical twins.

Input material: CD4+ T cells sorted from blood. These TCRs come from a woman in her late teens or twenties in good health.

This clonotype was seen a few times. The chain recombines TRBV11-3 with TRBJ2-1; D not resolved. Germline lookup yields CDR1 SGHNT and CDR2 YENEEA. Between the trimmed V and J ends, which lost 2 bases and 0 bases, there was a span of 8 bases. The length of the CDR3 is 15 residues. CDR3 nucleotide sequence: TGTGCCAGCAGCTTACGGAAAAGCTCCTACAATGAGCAGTTCTTC. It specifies CASSLRKSSYNEQFF.

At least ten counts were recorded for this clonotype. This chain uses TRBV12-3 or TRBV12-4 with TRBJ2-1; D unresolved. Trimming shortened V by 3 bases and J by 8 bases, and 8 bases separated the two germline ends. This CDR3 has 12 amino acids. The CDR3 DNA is TGTGCCAGCAGTTTTGGGTCCCATGAGCAGTTCTTC. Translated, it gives CASSFGSHEQFF.

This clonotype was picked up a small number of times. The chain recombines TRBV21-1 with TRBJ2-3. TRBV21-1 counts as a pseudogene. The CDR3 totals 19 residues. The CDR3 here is CASSNDRLGLGLAADTQYF. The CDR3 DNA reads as TGTGCCAGCAGCAATGACCGCCTTGGGTTGGGGTTGGCAGCAGATACGCAGTATTTT.

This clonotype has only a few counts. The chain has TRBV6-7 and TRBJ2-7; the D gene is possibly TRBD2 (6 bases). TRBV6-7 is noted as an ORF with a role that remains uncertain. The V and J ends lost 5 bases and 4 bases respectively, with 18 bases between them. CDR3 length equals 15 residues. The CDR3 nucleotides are TGTGCCAGCAGTCTACACCGGGACTCCAAGTACGAGCAGTACGTC. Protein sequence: CASSLHRDSKYEQYV.

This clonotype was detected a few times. The CDR3 reads CASSKLGQGFFYEQYF. CDR3 DNA: TGTGCCAGCAGCAAGCTTGGACAGGGTTTCTTCTACGAGCAGTACTTC. This chain connects TRBV5-6 to TRBJ2-7; 8 bases line up with TRBD1. V was pared by 4 bases and J by 3 bases, with 12 bases of the junction left unmatched. Germline CDR1 is SGHDT and CDR2 is YYEEEE. The CDR3 totals 16 residues.

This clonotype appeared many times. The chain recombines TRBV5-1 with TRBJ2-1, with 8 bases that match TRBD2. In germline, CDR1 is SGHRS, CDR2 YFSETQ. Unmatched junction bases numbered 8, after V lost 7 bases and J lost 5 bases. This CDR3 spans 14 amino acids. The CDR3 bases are TGCGCCAGCGCTCGGGGGGGGCAGGACAATGAGCAGTTCTTC. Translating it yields CASARGGQDNEQFF. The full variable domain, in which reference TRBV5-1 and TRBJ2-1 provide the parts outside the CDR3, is KAGVTQTPRYLIKTRGQQVTLSCSPISGHRSVSWYQQTPGQGLQFLFEYFSETQRNKGNFPGRFSGRQFSNSRSEMNVSTLELGDSALYLCASARGGQDNEQFFGPGTRLTVL.

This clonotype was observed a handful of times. CDR3 in DNA: TGTGCCAGCAGCTACACCCGCGGGGTCCCCAATGAGCAGTTCTTC. Its protein product is CASSYTRGVPNEQFF. The chain combines TRBV7-8 with TRBJ2-1; possibly TRBD2 for D (6 bases). The V gene lost 4 bases and the J gene lost 6 bases, with 16 bases spanning the gap. The CDR3 totals 15 residues. CDR1 and CDR2 (germline): SGHVS, FQNEAQ.

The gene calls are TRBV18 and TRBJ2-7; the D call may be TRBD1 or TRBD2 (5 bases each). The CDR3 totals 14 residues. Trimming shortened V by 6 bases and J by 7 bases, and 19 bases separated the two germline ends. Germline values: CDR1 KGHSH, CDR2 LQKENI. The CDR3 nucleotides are TGTGCCAGCTCTCTTGGGACCCCGGCTGGAGAGCAGTACTTC. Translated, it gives CASSLGTPAGEQYF.

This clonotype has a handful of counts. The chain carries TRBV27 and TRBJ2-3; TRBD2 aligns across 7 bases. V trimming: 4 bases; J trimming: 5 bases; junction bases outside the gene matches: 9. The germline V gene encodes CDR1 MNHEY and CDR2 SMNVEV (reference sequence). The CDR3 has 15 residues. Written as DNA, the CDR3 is TGTGCCAGCAGTTCATGGCGGGAGAGTGTAGATACGCAGTATTTT. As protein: CASSSWRESVDTQYF.

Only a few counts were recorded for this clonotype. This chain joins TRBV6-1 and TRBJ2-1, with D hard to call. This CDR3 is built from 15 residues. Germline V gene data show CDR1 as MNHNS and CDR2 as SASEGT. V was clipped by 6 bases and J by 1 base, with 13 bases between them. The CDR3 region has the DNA TGTGCCAGCAGAGAGACCCCGAGGTCCTACAATGAGCAGTTCTTC. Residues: CASRETPRSYNEQFF.

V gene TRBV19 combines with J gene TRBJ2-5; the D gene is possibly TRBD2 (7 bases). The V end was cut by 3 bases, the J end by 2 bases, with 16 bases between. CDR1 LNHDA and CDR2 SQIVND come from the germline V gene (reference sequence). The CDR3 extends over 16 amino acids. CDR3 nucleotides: TGTGCCAGTAGTATGGCGGGGGCGACTCGTCAAGAGACCCAGTACTTC. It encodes CASSMAGATRQETQYF.

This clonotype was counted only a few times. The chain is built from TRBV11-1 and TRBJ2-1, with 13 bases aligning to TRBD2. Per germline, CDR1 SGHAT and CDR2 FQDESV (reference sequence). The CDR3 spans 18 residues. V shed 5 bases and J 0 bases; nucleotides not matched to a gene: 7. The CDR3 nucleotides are TGTGCCAGCAGCCCCCCCCGGACTAGCGGGAGCTCCTACAATGAGCAGTTCTTC. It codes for CASSPPRTSGSSYNEQFF.

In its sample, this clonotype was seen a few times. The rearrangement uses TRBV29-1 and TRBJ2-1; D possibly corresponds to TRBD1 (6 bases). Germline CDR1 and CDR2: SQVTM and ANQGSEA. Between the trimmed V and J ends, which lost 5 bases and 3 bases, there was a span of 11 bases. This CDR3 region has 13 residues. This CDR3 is CSVRQVRYNEQFF. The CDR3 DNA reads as TGCAGCGTTCGACAGGTTCGCTACAATGAGCAGTTCTTC.

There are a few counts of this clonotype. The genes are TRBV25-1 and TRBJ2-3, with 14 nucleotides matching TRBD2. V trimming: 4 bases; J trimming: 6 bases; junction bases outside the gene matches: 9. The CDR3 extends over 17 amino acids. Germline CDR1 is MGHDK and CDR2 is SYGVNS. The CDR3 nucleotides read TGTGCCAGCAGTGGGACCGGGACTAGCGGGGGTGCTGATACGCAGTATTTT. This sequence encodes CASSGTGTSGGADTQYF.

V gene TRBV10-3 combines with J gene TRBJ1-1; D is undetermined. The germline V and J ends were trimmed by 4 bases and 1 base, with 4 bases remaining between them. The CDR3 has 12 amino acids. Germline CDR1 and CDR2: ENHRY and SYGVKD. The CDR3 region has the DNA TGTGCCATCAGTGCCCCGAACACTGAAGCTTTCTTT. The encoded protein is CAISAPNTEAFF.

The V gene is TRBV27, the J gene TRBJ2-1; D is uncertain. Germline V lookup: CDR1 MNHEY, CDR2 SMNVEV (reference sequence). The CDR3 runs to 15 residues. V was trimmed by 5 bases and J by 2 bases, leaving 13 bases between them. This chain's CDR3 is CASSSGQSTYNEQFF. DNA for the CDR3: TGTGCCAGCAGTAGTGGTCAGTCCACCTACAATGAGCAGTTCTTC.

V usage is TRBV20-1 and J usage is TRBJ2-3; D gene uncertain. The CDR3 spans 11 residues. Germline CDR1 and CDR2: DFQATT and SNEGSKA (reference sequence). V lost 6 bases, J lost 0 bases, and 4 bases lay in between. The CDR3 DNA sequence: TGCAGTGCCCTGAGCACAGATACGCAGTATTTT. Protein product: CSALSTDTQYF.

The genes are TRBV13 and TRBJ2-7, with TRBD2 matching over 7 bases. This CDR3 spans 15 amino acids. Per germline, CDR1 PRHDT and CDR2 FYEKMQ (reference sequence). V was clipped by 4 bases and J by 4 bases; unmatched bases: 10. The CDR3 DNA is TGTGCCAGCAGCTCCGGTTGGGGGAGGGTATACGAGCAGTACTTC. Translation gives CASSSGWGRVYEQYF.

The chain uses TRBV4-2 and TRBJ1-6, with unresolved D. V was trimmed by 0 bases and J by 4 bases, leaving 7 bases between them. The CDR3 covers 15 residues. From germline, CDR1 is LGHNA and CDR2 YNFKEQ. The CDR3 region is CASSQDSDYNSPLHF. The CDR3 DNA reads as TGTGCCAGCAGCCAAGATAGTGATTATAATTCACCCCTCCACTTT.

The CDR3 DNA sequence: TGTGCCAGCAGCCAAGATTATCGTGGGGGGGCCAACGTCCTGACTTTC. Its protein product is CASSQDYRGGANVLTF. V gene TRBV3-1 combines with J gene TRBJ2-6; the D is unclear. Trimming stripped 0 bases from V and 4 bases from J, with 10 bases between. This CDR3 spans 16 amino acids. Germline V gene sequence: CDR1 LGHDT, CDR2 YNNKEL (reference sequence).

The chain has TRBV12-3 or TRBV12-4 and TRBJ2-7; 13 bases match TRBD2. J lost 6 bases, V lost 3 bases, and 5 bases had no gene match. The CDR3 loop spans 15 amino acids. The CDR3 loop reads CASSFGLAGVREQYF. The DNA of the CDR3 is TGTGCCAGCAGTTTTGGACTAGCGGGAGTCCGCGAGCAGTACTTC.

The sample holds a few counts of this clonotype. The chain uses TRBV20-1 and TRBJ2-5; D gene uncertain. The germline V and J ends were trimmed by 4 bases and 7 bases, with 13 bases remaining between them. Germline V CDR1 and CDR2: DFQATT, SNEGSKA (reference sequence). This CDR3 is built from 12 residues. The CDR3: CSANFDLPTQYF. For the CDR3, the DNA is TGCAGTGCTAATTTTGACCTGCCGACCCAGTACTTC.

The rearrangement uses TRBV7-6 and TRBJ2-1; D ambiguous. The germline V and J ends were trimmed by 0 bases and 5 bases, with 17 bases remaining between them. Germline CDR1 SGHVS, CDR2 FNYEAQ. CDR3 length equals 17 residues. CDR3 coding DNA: TGTGCCAGCAGCTTAGCCGCAGCATTTGCTCCTAACAATGAGCAGTTCTTC. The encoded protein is CASSLAAAFAPNNEQFF.

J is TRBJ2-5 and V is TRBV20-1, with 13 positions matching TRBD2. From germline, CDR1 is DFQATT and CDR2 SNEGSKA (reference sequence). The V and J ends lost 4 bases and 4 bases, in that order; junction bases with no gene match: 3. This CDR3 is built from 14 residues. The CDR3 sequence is CSAKRLAGGETQYF. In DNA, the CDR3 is TGCAGTGCTAAACGACTAGCGGGGGGAGAGACCCAGTACTTC.

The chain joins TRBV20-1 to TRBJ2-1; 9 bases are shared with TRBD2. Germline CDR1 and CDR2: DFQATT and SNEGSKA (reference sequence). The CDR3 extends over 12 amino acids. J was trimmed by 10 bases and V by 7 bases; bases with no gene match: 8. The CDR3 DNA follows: TGCAGTGGGCGGGAGGGCCCGTGGGAGCAGTTCTTC. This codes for CSGREGPWEQFF.

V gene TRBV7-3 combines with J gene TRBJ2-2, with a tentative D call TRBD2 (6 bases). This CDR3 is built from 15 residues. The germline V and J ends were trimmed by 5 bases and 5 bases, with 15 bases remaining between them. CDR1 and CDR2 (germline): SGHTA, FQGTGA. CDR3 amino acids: CASSLGLQRTGELFF. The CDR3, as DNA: TGTGCCAGCAGCCTGGGACTTCAGCGGACCGGGGAGCTGTTTTTT.

In DNA, the CDR3 is TGTGCCAGCAGCCACGCTAGCAATCAGCCCCAGCATTTT. It codes for CASSHASNQPQHF. The rearrangement joins TRBV6-1 to TRBJ1-5, with no clear D. CDR1 and CDR2 from the germline V gene are MNHNS and SASEGT. The CDR3 extends over 13 amino acids. Trimming pared 6 bases from V and 0 bases from J, leaving 6 bases between.

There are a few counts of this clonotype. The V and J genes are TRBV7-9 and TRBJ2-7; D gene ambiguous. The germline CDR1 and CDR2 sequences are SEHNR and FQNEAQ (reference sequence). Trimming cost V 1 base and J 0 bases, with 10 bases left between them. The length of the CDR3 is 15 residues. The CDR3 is CASSLVGFSSYEQYV. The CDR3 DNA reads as TGTGCCAGCAGCTTAGTGGGTTTTAGCTCCTACGAGCAGTACGTC.

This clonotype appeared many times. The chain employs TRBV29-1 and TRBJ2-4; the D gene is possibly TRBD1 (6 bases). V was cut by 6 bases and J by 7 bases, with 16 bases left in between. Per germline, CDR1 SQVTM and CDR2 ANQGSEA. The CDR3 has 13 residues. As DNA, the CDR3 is TGCAGCGTCACGTTTGGACAGACCAACATTCAGTACTTC. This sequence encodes CSVTFGQTNIQYF.